This T cell receptor (beta chain) was profiled in a study of T cells in Graves' hyperthyroidism and ophthalmopathy. Study conclusions and caveats: Expanded thyroid clonotypes (above 0.001) were mostly also found in blood.

The V end lost 6 bases, the J end lost 5 bases, and 16 bases lay between the germline ends. In germline, CDR1 is SNHLY, CDR2 FYNNEI. The CDR3 consists of 14 residues. This clonotype was detected ten times or more. No antigen is known for it. Amplified TCR beta CDR3 regions derived from RNA transcripts. First-round RT-PCR targeting the TCR CDR3 was performed with the HTBI primer set. One entry per CDR3 protein, called by TCRdb with MiXCR from the multiplex PCR reads. This sample has approximately 620,000 distinct CDR3 sequences, with approximately 15% found just once. This TCR was recovered from a woman under 40 with Graves' hyperthyroidism that later progressed to Graves' ophthalmopathy. Sequenced material: blood. The rearrangement uses TRBV2 and TRBJ2-5; possible D gene TRBD2, 6 bases. CDR3 in DNA: TGTGCCAGCAGGGCCCCAGGAGGGGTGGAGACCCAGTACTTC. Translated, it gives CASRAPGGVETQYF.